The sample holds many counts of the clone carrying this TCR beta chain. What it binds is not known. These data belong to a study of CD8 T cells in ankylosing spondylitis. The study's findings and limits: About 8 highly homologous variants formed a TCR beta motif that appeared characteristic of ankylosing spondylitis blood. Disease-linked clones displayed a CD8+ phenotype and appeared relatively rarely in peripheral blood.

One entry per CDR3 protein results from TCRdb running MiXCR on the 5' RACE reads. The data hold a few hundred thousand distinct CDR3 sequences, with 7% to 8% observed a single time. The clonotype originates from a male donor with ankylosing spondylitis. The sequencing sample was made of blood, either unsorted or a sorted T cell fraction (not recorded which).

The CDR3 spells CASSLLAGEVYEQYF. The CDR3 DNA sequence: TGTGCCAGCAGCTTACTAGCGGGAGAAGTCTACGAGCAGTACTTC. J is TRBJ2-7 and V is TRBV5-6, with 11 bases fitting TRBD2. The germline CDR1 and CDR2 sequences are SGHDT and YYEEEE. V trimming: 2 bases; J trimming: 3 bases; junction bases outside the gene matches: 4. This CDR3 has 15 residues.